These T cell receptor beta chains were read from a single sample in a study of OX40 agonist ivuxolimab in advanced cancers. Here immunoSEQ multiplex PCR was the method, and the copy in TCRdb shows in-frame clones only, minus some. The data show some 73,000 clones, with 80% to 90% seen just once and roughly 0.51% held by the top ten. Sequencing used CD4+ or CD8+ T cells sorted from blood, obtained in a trial of the OX40 agonist ivuxolimab. The receptors shown here come from an adult with an advanced solid tumor such as melanoma, head and neck, liver or kidney cancer. The CDR3 runs from the conserved cysteine through the conserved F or W. The order of the fields is CDR3 length, J gene, clone size, D gene, V gene, CDR3 DNA, CDR3 protein. D genes are given only for firm matches. The size entry is marked missing in some rows and otherwise reads once, few, many or a size class.

cdr3_length: 14; j_call: TRBJ2-3; clone_size: .; d_call: .; v_call: TRBV5-1; cdr3_nt: TGCGCCAGCAGCTTCGGCAGTTCTTCAGATACGCAGTATTTT; cdr3_aa: CASSFGSSSDTQYF
cdr3_length: 12; j_call: TRBJ2-7; clone_size: once; d_call: .; v_call: TRBV30; cdr3_nt: TGTGCCTGGGAGGGGGTCACTTACGAGCAGTACTTC; cdr3_aa: CAWEGVTYEQYF
cdr3_length: 13; j_call: TRBJ2-1; clone_size: .; d_call: TRBD2; v_call: TRBV29-1; cdr3_nt: TGCAGCGTGGGACTAGCGGCTAACAATGAGCAGTTCTTC; cdr3_aa: CSVGLAANNEQFF
cdr3_length: 18; j_call: TRBJ1-2; clone_size: .; d_call: TRBD1; v_call: TRBV5-1; cdr3_nt: TGCGCCAGCAGCCCGGCCCGGGACAGGGTTGTGGTATTCGATGGCTACACCTTC; cdr3_aa: CASSPARDRVVVFDGYTF
cdr3_length: 11; j_call: TRBJ2-7; clone_size: .; d_call: .; v_call: TRBV20-1; cdr3_nt: TGCAGTGCTAGGAGTGGGGCCGGGCAGTACTTC; cdr3_aa: CSARSGAGQYF
cdr3_length: 14; j_call: TRBJ2-7; clone_size: .; d_call: TRBD2; v_call: TRBV6-5; cdr3_nt: TGTGCCAGCAGTTCAGCGGGAGGGGCCTACGAGCAGTACTTC; cdr3_aa: CASSSAGGAYEQYF
cdr3_length: 13; j_call: TRBJ1-5; clone_size: once; d_call: .; v_call: TRBV7-6; cdr3_nt: TGTGCCAGCAGCCCCGGCAGGGACCAGCCCCAGCATTTT; cdr3_aa: CASSPGRDQPQHF
cdr3_length: 15; j_call: TRBJ2-5; clone_size: once; d_call: TRBD1; v_call: TRBV6-5; cdr3_nt: TGTGCCAGCAGTTACCTCCTAGGGGGCTATGGGACCCAGTACTTC; cdr3_aa: CASSYLLGGYGTQYF
cdr3_length: 15; j_call: TRBJ2-1; clone_size: .; d_call: .; v_call: TRBV4-1; cdr3_nt: TGCGCCAGCAGCCAGCCGGGAATAACTTACAGTGAGCAGTTCTTC; cdr3_aa: CASSQPGITYSEQFF
cdr3_length: 14; j_call: TRBJ1-1; clone_size: .; d_call: .; v_call: TRBV5-1; cdr3_nt: TGCGCCAGCAGCTTGGTAACGGGGGGATCTGAAGCTTTCTTT; cdr3_aa: CASSLVTGGSEAFF
cdr3_length: 16; j_call: TRBJ2-1; clone_size: .; d_call: .; v_call: TRBV4-1; cdr3_nt: TGCGCCAGCAGCCAAGAACACACCTATACCTACAATGAGCAGTTCTTC; cdr3_aa: CASSQEHTYTYNEQFF
cdr3_length: 15; j_call: TRBJ2-7; clone_size: .; d_call: TRBD2; v_call: TRBV27; cdr3_nt: TGTGCCAGCAGTCCCTCGGGAGGGGGATCCTACGAGCAGTACTTC; cdr3_aa: CASSPSGGGSYEQYF
cdr3_length: 15; j_call: TRBJ2-7; clone_size: .; d_call: .; v_call: TRBV9; cdr3_nt: TGTGCCAGCAGCGTAGGTGTGGGGGCCTCCTACGAGCAGTACTTC; cdr3_aa: CASSVGVGASYEQYF
cdr3_length: 13; j_call: TRBJ1-1; clone_size: .; d_call: .; v_call: TRBV5-4; cdr3_nt: TGTGCCAGCAGCTTCTATAACCAGGATGAAGCTTTCTTT; cdr3_aa: CASSFYNQDEAFF
cdr3_length: 14; j_call: TRBJ2-7; clone_size: .; d_call: .; v_call: TRBV11-2; cdr3_nt: TGTGCCAGCAGCCTGGGACGCGTCTCCTACGAGCAGTACTTC; cdr3_aa: CASSLGRVSYEQYF
cdr3_length: 17; j_call: TRBJ2-1; clone_size: .; d_call: TRBD2; v_call: TRBV11-1; cdr3_nt: TGTGCCAGCAGCTTTAATAGCGGGAGAGGGGGCCAGAATGAGCAGTTCTTC; cdr3_aa: CASSFNSGRGGQNEQFF
cdr3_length: 15; j_call: TRBJ2-5; clone_size: .; d_call: TRBD1; v_call: TRBV19; cdr3_nt: TGTGCCAGTAGTCTCCCGACAGGGGGCCAAGAGACCCAGTACTTC; cdr3_aa: CASSLPTGGQETQYF
cdr3_length: 14; j_call: TRBJ2-7; clone_size: .; d_call: .; v_call: TRBV5-1; cdr3_nt: TGCGCCAGCAGCCGCCGACGGCCCTCCTACGAGCAGTACTTC; cdr3_aa: CASSRRRPSYEQYF
cdr3_length: 16; j_call: TRBJ2-7; clone_size: .; d_call: .; v_call: TRBV5-5; cdr3_nt: TGTGCCAGCAGCTTGTTCCTTAGCTCTACGGGGTACGAGCAGTACTTC; cdr3_aa: CASSLFLSSTGYEQYF
cdr3_length: 15; j_call: TRBJ2-1; clone_size: .; d_call: .; v_call: TRBV5-1; cdr3_nt: TGCGCCAGCAGCCCGGACAGACCAAACTACAATGAGCAGTTCTTC; cdr3_aa: CASSPDRPNYNEQFF
cdr3_length: 14; j_call: TRBJ1-2; clone_size: .; d_call: TRBD1; v_call: TRBV7-9; cdr3_nt: TGTGCCAGCAGCCCCCAGACAGGGACCTATGGCTACACCTTC; cdr3_aa: CASSPQTGTYGYTF
cdr3_length: 11; j_call: TRBJ1-1; clone_size: .; d_call: .; v_call: TRBV7-2; cdr3_nt: TGTGCCAGCAGCTTTAGGGGGGAAGCTTTCTTT; cdr3_aa: CASSFRGEAFF
cdr3_length: 13; j_call: TRBJ1-3; clone_size: .; d_call: TRBD1; v_call: TRBV2; cdr3_nt: TGTGCCAGCAGCGCCCGACAGGGCGACACCATATATTTT; cdr3_aa: CASSARQGDTIYF
cdr3_length: 14; j_call: TRBJ2-7; clone_size: once; d_call: TRBD1; v_call: TRBV10-1; cdr3_nt: TGCGCCAGCAGTGAGTCGGGGACAGGGGGCGAGCAGTACTTC; cdr3_aa: CASSESGTGGEQYF
cdr3_length: 15; j_call: TRBJ2-7; clone_size: .; d_call: TRBD1; v_call: TRBV7-2; cdr3_nt: TGTGCCAGCAGCTTAGGGAGGACAGGTTCCTACGAGCAGTACTTC; cdr3_aa: CASSLGRTGSYEQYF
cdr3_length: 13; j_call: TRBJ2-3; clone_size: few; d_call: .; v_call: TRBV5-1; cdr3_nt: TGCGCCAGCAGCAATGGACAGACAGATACGCAGTATTTT; cdr3_aa: CASSNGQTDTQYF
cdr3_length: 15; j_call: TRBJ2-3; clone_size: .; d_call: TRBD2; v_call: TRBV7-6; cdr3_nt: TGTGCCAGCAGCTTAGTAGCGGGGCCCACAGATACGCAGTATTTT; cdr3_aa: CASSLVAGPTDTQYF
cdr3_length: 13; j_call: TRBJ1-2; clone_size: .; d_call: .; v_call: TRBV28; cdr3_nt: TGTGCCAGCAGTCAAGGGACAACAGATGGCTACACCTTC; cdr3_aa: CASSQGTTDGYTF
cdr3_length: 13; j_call: TRBJ1-5; clone_size: few; d_call: TRBD1; v_call: TRBV6-5; cdr3_nt: TGTGCCAGCAGTACAGGGGGCAACCAGCCCCAGCATTTT; cdr3_aa: CASSTGGNQPQHF
cdr3_length: 13; j_call: TRBJ1-1; clone_size: .; d_call: TRBD1; v_call: TRBV30; cdr3_nt: TGTGCCTGGACCTGGACAGGGACCACTGAAGCTTTCTTT; cdr3_aa: CAWTWTGTTEAFF
cdr3_length: 15; j_call: TRBJ2-5; clone_size: .; d_call: .; v_call: TRBV28; cdr3_nt: TGTGCCAGCAGTTTCGGACCAGGGGACCAAGAGACCCAGTACTTC; cdr3_aa: CASSFGPGDQETQYF
cdr3_length: 14; j_call: TRBJ2-7; clone_size: once; d_call: .; v_call: TRBV9; cdr3_nt: TGTGCCAGCAGCACCGGACCCGGCCCCTACGAGCAGTACTTC; cdr3_aa: CASSTGPGPYEQYF
cdr3_length: 13; j_call: TRBJ2-2; clone_size: .; d_call: .; v_call: TRBV6-5; cdr3_nt: TGTGCCAGCAGTTATCAGAACACCGGGGAGCTGTTTTTT; cdr3_aa: CASSYQNTGELFF
cdr3_length: 12; j_call: TRBJ2-7; clone_size: .; d_call: .; v_call: TRBV10-1; cdr3_nt: TGCGCCAGCAGTGAGGTCAGCGGACTCCAGTACTTC; cdr3_aa: CASSEVSGLQYF
cdr3_length: 14; j_call: TRBJ2-7; clone_size: once; d_call: TRBD2; v_call: TRBV5-5; cdr3_nt: TGTGCCAGCAGCTTGTCAGGACTAGTAGGCGAGCAGTACTTC; cdr3_aa: CASSLSGLVGEQYF
cdr3_length: 15; j_call: TRBJ2-5; clone_size: .; d_call: TRBD2; v_call: TRBV9; cdr3_nt: TGTGCCAGCAGCGTAGAGGGACTAGCGGGAGAGACCCAGTACTTC; cdr3_aa: CASSVEGLAGETQYF
cdr3_length: 14; j_call: TRBJ2-2; clone_size: .; d_call: .; v_call: TRBV2; cdr3_nt: TGTGCCAGCGAAACGGGGATGGGGACCGGGGAGCTGTTTTTT; cdr3_aa: CASETGMGTGELFF
cdr3_length: 17; j_call: TRBJ2-5; clone_size: .; d_call: .; v_call: TRBV5-1; cdr3_nt: TGCGCCAGCAGCTTGGGGGCAGGAGGAATCGTACAAGAGACCCAGTACTTC; cdr3_aa: CASSLGAGGIVQETQYF
cdr3_length: 15; j_call: TRBJ1-1; clone_size: few; d_call: TRBD1; v_call: TRBV19; cdr3_nt: TGTGCCAGTAGACTCGATAGACAGGGGGACACTGAAGCTTTCTTT; cdr3_aa: CASRLDRQGDTEAFF
cdr3_length: 12; j_call: TRBJ2-1; clone_size: .; d_call: .; v_call: TRBV10-1; cdr3_nt: TGCGCCAGCAGTGAGGCATACGGTGAGCAGTTCTTC; cdr3_aa: CASSEAYGEQFF
cdr3_length: 14; j_call: TRBJ2-7; clone_size: .; d_call: .; v_call: TRBV18; cdr3_nt: TGTGCCAGCTCACCTTCTTTGGCAGACTACGAGCAGTACTTC; cdr3_aa: CASSPSLADYEQYF
cdr3_length: 12; j_call: TRBJ1-5; clone_size: once; d_call: .; v_call: TRBV28; cdr3_nt: TGTGCCAGCAGCCCCCCCAAACAGCCCCAGCATTTT; cdr3_aa: CASSPPKQPQHF
cdr3_length: 19; j_call: TRBJ2-3; clone_size: .; d_call: TRBD2; v_call: TRBV15; cdr3_nt: TGTGCCACCAGCAGAGCGCCGGGACTAGCGGGAGGCCTAACAGATACGCAGTATTTT; cdr3_aa: CATSRAPGLAGGLTDTQYF
cdr3_length: 15; j_call: TRBJ2-2; clone_size: .; d_call: .; v_call: TRBV5-4; cdr3_nt: TGTGCCAGCAGCTTGGAGGCGGCGGTAGCGGGGGAGCTGTTTTTT; cdr3_aa: CASSLEAAVAGELFF
cdr3_length: 14; j_call: TRBJ1-4; clone_size: few; d_call: .; v_call: TRBV4-1; cdr3_nt: TGCGCCAGCAGCCTAATTAGGGGAAGTGAAAAACTGTTTTTT; cdr3_aa: CASSLIRGSEKLFF
cdr3_length: 13; j_call: TRBJ2-7; clone_size: once; d_call: .; v_call: TRBV10-3; cdr3_nt: TGTGCCATGCGGGACATGAGCTCCTACGAGCAGTACTTC; cdr3_aa: CAMRDMSSYEQYF
cdr3_length: 19; j_call: TRBJ1-3; clone_size: .; d_call: .; v_call: TRBV27; cdr3_nt: TGTGCCAGCAGTTTGGAGGGGGGATCAAGGGGAGGATCTGGAAACACCATATATTTT; cdr3_aa: CASSLEGGSRGGSGNTIYF
cdr3_length: 13; j_call: TRBJ1-2; clone_size: .; d_call: TRBD1; v_call: TRBV4-1; cdr3_nt: TGCGCCAGCAGAATAATGCAGGGGGTCGGCTACACCTTC; cdr3_aa: CASRIMQGVGYTF
cdr3_length: 12; j_call: TRBJ1-1; clone_size: .; d_call: .; v_call: TRBV5-1; cdr3_nt: TGCGCCAGCAGCTTGGTGGGGACTGAAGCTTTCTTT; cdr3_aa: CASSLVGTEAFF
cdr3_length: 15; j_call: TRBJ2-5; clone_size: .; d_call: TRBD2; v_call: TRBV10-3; cdr3_nt: TGTGCCATCAGTAGAACTAGCGGGGGTCAAGAGACCCAGTACTTC; cdr3_aa: CAISRTSGGQETQYF
cdr3_length: 16; j_call: TRBJ2-7; clone_size: .; d_call: TRBD2; v_call: TRBV10-3; cdr3_nt: TGTGCCATCAGTGACCCTAGCGGGGTAGCGGGATACGAGCAGTACTTC; cdr3_aa: CAISDPSGVAGYEQYF
cdr3_length: 14; j_call: TRBJ1-3; clone_size: .; d_call: .; v_call: TRBV4-1; cdr3_nt: TGCGCCAGCAGCCAATGGGTGTCGGGAAACACCATATATTTT; cdr3_aa: CASSQWVSGNTIYF
cdr3_length: 13; j_call: TRBJ1-1; clone_size: .; d_call: .; v_call: TRBV11-2; cdr3_nt: TGTGCCAGCTCCAAACTGGGCGAGGCTGAAGCTTTCTTT; cdr3_aa: CASSKLGEAEAFF
cdr3_length: 15; j_call: TRBJ2-2; clone_size: .; d_call: TRBD2; v_call: TRBV5-6; cdr3_nt: TGTGCCAGCAGCGGGATGCTAGCGGGAACCGGGGAGCTGTTTTTT; cdr3_aa: CASSGMLAGTGELFF